Presented here are 20 T cell receptor beta chains from one specimen sequenced in a study of blood T cell repertoires in COVID-19. Sequencing used immunoSEQ multiplex PCR; TCRdb keeps in-frame clones, though not all of them. The sample yields around 300,000 clones, 85% to 90% seen once. The source material was PBMCs or T cells enriched from blood (not recorded which). The receptors derive from a woman between 18 and 29 years old with acute COVID-19.

This chain links TRBV27 with TRBJ2-7; 13 nucleotides align to TRBD2. The CDR3 has 15 amino acids. CDR1 and CDR2 (germline): MNHEY, SMNVEV (reference sequence). V lost 2 bases to trimming and J lost 4 bases; unmatched junction nucleotides: 2. CDR3 region: CASSLKGLAGYEQYF. CDR3 in DNA: TGTGCCAGCAGTTTAAAGGGACTAGCGGGATACGAGCAGTACTTC.

This sequence joins TRBV6-5 and TRBJ1-2; TRBD1 agrees at 10 bases. The CDR3 runs to 14 residues. CDR1 MNHEY and CDR2 SVGAGI come from the germline V gene. With V trimmed by 6 bases and J by 4 bases, 5 bases remained unmatched. CDR3 amino acids: CASRPGTGVYGYTF. The CDR3 DNA follows: TGTGCCAGCAGACCCGGGACAGGGGTCTATGGCTACACCTTC.

The rearrangement uses TRBV19 and TRBJ1-2, with 7 nucleotides matching TRBD1. CDR1 is LNHDA, CDR2 SQIVND, per germline (reference sequence). Trimming took 7 bases from V and 6 from J; bases not matched to a gene: 17. This CDR3 spans 16 amino acids. DNA of the CDR3: TGTGCCAGTACCAAATGGATGGGACAGAACTTTGATGGCTACACCTTC. Amino acid sequence: CASTKWMGQNFDGYTF.

This rearrangement joins TRBV27 to TRBJ2-5; weak D call: TRBD2 (6 bases). V lost 0 bases, J lost 5 bases, and 10 bases lay in between. The germline gives CDR1 MNHEY, CDR2 SMNVEV (reference sequence). The CDR3 sequence is 14 residues long. Written as DNA, the CDR3 is TGTGCCAGCAGTTTATCGGCGGGGTCGGAGACCCAGTACTTC. It is translated as CASSLSAGSETQYF.

The V call is TRBV5-1, the J call TRBJ2-1; 10 bases match TRBD1. This CDR3 is 17 amino acids long. Germline CDR1 is SGHRS and CDR2 is YFSETQ. V lost 2 bases to trimming and J lost 8 bases; unmatched junction nucleotides: 13. In DNA, the CDR3 is TGCGCCAGCAGCTTTAAACTAACCCGGGACAGGGGCCATGAGCAGTTCTTC. Its translation: CASSFKLTRDRGHEQFF.

The V gene is TRBV18, the J gene TRBJ2-7, with 14 nucleotides matching TRBD2. Germline loops: CDR1 KGHSH, CDR2 LQKENI. Losses at the gene ends were 4 bases for V and 0 bases for J; bases not matched to a gene: 2. There are 16 residues in the CDR3. The CDR3 nucleotides are TGTGCCAGCTCACTAGGGACTAGCGGGAGCTCCTACGAGCAGTACTTC. This gives the protein CASSLGTSGSSYEQYF.

The V gene is TRBV5-1, the J gene TRBJ2-7; 9 bases map to TRBD1. The trim removed 4 bases at V and 5 bases at J, leaving 10 bases unmatched. The CDR3 extends over 15 amino acids. Per the germline V gene, CDR1 is SGHRS and CDR2 is YFSETQ. As DNA, the CDR3 is TGCGCCAGCAGCACAGTTTCGGACAGGGGCGACGAGCAGTACTTC. It translates to CASSTVSDRGDEQYF.

This chain uses TRBV5-1 with TRBJ2-3; D possibly corresponds to TRBD1 (6 bases). The germline V gene encodes CDR1 SGHRS and CDR2 YFSETQ. This CDR3 contains 16 residues. Trimming removed 5 bases from V and 6 bases from J, with 22 bases in between. The chain's CDR3 is CASRTSTGRDTDTQYF. The CDR3 DNA is TGCGCCAGCAGAACCTCGACAGGCCGGGACACGGATACGCAGTATTTT.

This chain connects TRBV3-1 (or the pseudogene TRBV3-2) to TRBJ2-7; D possibly corresponds to TRBD1 (5 bases). Germline V CDR1 and CDR2: LGHDT, YNNKEL (reference sequence). V lost 4 bases and J lost 0, with 13 bases in between. CDR3 length equals 15 residues. In DNA, the CDR3 is TGTGCCAGCAGCCCTGGGGCGTACAGCTCCTACGAGCAGTACTTC. It specifies CASSPGAYSSYEQYF.

This chain joins TRBV24-1 and TRBJ2-2; D is unclear. The V and J ends lost 3 bases and 4 bases respectively, with 14 bases between them. Germline CDR1 reads KGHDR; CDR2 reads SFDVKD. CDR3 length: 16 amino acids. The CDR3 spells CATSDPSVQATGELFF. In DNA form, the CDR3 reads TGTGCCACCAGTGATCCTTCCGTCCAGGCCACCGGGGAGCTGTTTTTT.

The chain carries TRBV28 and TRBJ1-1; TRBD1 might be the D (6 bases). Trimming took off 5 bases at V and 0 bases at J, with 19 bases between the two ends. CDR3 length: 17 amino acids. CDR1 is MDHEN and CDR2 is SYDVKM in the germline V gene. The CDR3 is CASSHRAGRGVNTEAFF. CDR3 DNA sequence: TGTGCCAGCAGTCACAGGGCCGGCCGGGGGGTGAACACTGAAGCTTTCTTT.

The chain combines TRBV6-4 with TRBJ1-6; the D is unclear. V was clipped by 6 bases and J by 0 bases, with 9 bases between them. This CDR3 region has 15 residues. CDR1 and CDR2 from the germline V gene are MRHNA and SNTAGT. CDR3 protein: CASRQDASYNSPLHF. CDR3 DNA sequence: TGTGCCAGCAGGCAGGATGCCTCCTATAATTCACCCCTCCACTTT.

The chain uses TRBV7-2 and TRBJ2-7, with D unclear. V was trimmed by 2 bases and J by 0 bases, leaving 5 bases between them. The germline V gene encodes CDR1 SGHTA and CDR2 FQGNSA. This CDR3 is 13 amino acids long. The CDR3 DNA reads as TGTGCCAGCAGCTTATCCCGCTCCTACGAGCAGTACTTC. This encodes CASSLSRSYEQYF.

In this sample, this clone turned up once. V and J are TRBV7-2 and TRBJ2-1; 13 nucleotides match TRBD2. This CDR3 spans 16 amino acids. CDR1 SGHTA and CDR2 FQGNSA come from the germline V gene. V dropped 3 bases and J dropped 14; count of bases not matched to a gene: 13. Here the CDR3 reads CASSLIPTSGRAKEFF. CDR3 nucleotide sequence: TGTGCCAGCAGCTTGATCCCCACTAGCGGGAGGGCCAAGGAGTTCTTC.

This clone was counted at least ten times. The chain joins TRBV7-2 to TRBJ1-2; 9 bases align to TRBD1. Losses at the gene ends were 5 bases for V and 4 bases for J; bases not matched to a gene: 8. Germline CDR1 reads SGHTA; CDR2 reads FQGNSA. CDR3 size: 15 residues. The CDR3 reads CASSKSGTGSYGYTF. The CDR3 nucleotides are TGTGCCAGCAGCAAATCCGGGACAGGGAGCTATGGCTACACCTTC.

This chain uses TRBV10-3 with TRBJ2-6; the D is unclear. The V gene lost 7 bases and the J gene lost 2 bases, with 12 bases spanning the gap. CDR1 and CDR2 (germline): ENHRY, SYGVKD. CDR3 length equals 15 residues. CDR3 nucleotide sequence: TGTGCCATCAATCAGTCCCCAGCTGGGGCCAACGTCCTGACTTTC. Amino acid sequence: CAINQSPAGANVLTF.

The chain carries TRBV30 and TRBJ1-6, with D possibly matching TRBD1 (6 bases). Between the trimmed V and J ends, which lost 4 bases and 2 bases, there was a span of 12 bases. CDR1 and CDR2 from the germline V gene are GTSNPN and SVGIG (reference sequence). The CDR3 has 15 residues. DNA of the CDR3: TGTGCCTGGAACGCCCGGACAGCCTATAATTCACCCCTCCACTTT. Its protein product is CAWNARTAYNSPLHF.

This chain connects TRBV18 to TRBJ1-5, with 8 bases matching TRBD1. The CDR3 runs 17 residues. The ends lost 4 bases at V and 2 bases at J; junction bases unmatched: 10. The V gene's germline CDR1 is KGHSH and CDR2 LQKENI. In DNA, the CDR3 is TGTGCCAGCTCACATGCAGGGGGCGAAGGGGGCAATCAGCCCCAGCATTTT. Translation: CASSHAGGEGGNQPQHF.

This rearrangement joins TRBV5-6 to TRBJ2-7, with D tentatively TRBD1 (6 bases). This CDR3 region has 14 residues. Between the trimmed V and J ends, which lost 4 bases and 2 bases, there was a span of 13 bases. Per germline, CDR1 SGHDT and CDR2 YYEEEE. CDR3: CASSTTGSPYEQYF. The CDR3 DNA follows: TGTGCCAGCAGCACCACAGGGTCCCCCTACGAGCAGTACTTC.

The chain combines TRBV4-1 with TRBJ1-5, with 10 nucleotides matching TRBD1. The CDR3 is 15 amino acids. The germline V gene encodes CDR1 MGHRA and CDR2 YSYEKL. V trimming: 6 bases; J trimming: 7 bases; junction bases outside the gene matches: 9. The CDR3 DNA sequence: TGCGCCAGCAGACTTCGACAGGGGGCGAACCAGCCCCAGCATTTT. Residues: CASRLRQGANQPQHF.